This TCR beta chain came from a study of Tregs in tolerant kidney transplant recipients. V was trimmed by 5 bases and J by 2 bases, leaving 13 bases between them. This CDR3 has 15 residues. CDR1 is GTSNPN and CDR2 is SVGIG in the germline V gene (reference sequence). On this clone itself: The read terminates 3 residues before the CDR3 end, so the remaining end is supplied by the germline J gene.

Some clones are missing from TCRdb's copy, which holds only in-frame ones; the method was immunoSEQ multiplex PCR. The specimen's table records tens of thousands of clones. Source: CD4+ T cells from blood, taken before the transplant. The TCR sequence derives from a human donor who received a combined kidney and bone marrow transplant. The V and J genes are TRBV30 and TRBJ2-6; D possibly corresponds to TRBD1 (5 bases). CDR3 amino acids: CAWAVQGAGANVLTF. Partial CDR3 DNA: TGTGCCTGGGCTGTCCAGGGTGCTGGGGCCAACGTC.